The next 25 T cell receptor beta chains were all read from a single sample in a study of blood T cell repertoires in COVID-19. Only in-frame clones appear in the TCRdb table, and some are missing; sequencing was by immunoSEQ multiplex PCR. Of roughly 100,000 clones in the sample, about nine tenths are singletons; the top ten hold about 6.7%. Sample: peripheral blood. These receptors all come from a young man with COVID-19, enrolled during active disease.

The chain carries TRBV2 and TRBJ2-2; no definite D call. V shed 8 bases and J shed 5 bases, with 12 bases lying between them. CDR1 is SNHLY and CDR2 is FYNNEI in the germline V gene. The CDR3 runs 13 residues. CDR3 bases: TGTGCCAGCCTACTGTCCTCGACCGGGGAGCTGTTTTTT. It specifies CASLLSSTGELFF.

The CDR3 spells CASSQDPRDEQYF. The CDR3 bases are TGTGCCAGCAGCCAAGACCCACGGGACGAGCAGTACTTC. The rearrangement joins TRBV3-1 (or the pseudogene TRBV3-2) to TRBJ2-7, with D unresolved. Trimming shortened V by 0 bases and J by 5 bases, and 8 bases separated the two germline ends. Germline-derived CDR1 and CDR2 are LGHDT and YNNKEL (reference sequence). The CDR3 is 13 amino acids.

This chain uses TRBV19 with TRBJ2-1; 9 positions match TRBD2. Germline V gene sequence: CDR1 LNHDA, CDR2 SQIVND (reference sequence). The CDR3 is 15 residues long. The junction had 5 bases not matched to a gene; V was cut back by 8 bases and J by 0 bases. CDR3: CASASSGVSYNEQFF. CDR3 in DNA: TGTGCCAGTGCCTCTAGCGGGGTCTCCTACAATGAGCAGTTCTTC.

This chain connects TRBV19 to TRBJ2-1; 9 nucleotides align to TRBD2. Trimming cost V 4 bases and J 5 bases; bases outside gene matches: 9. Germline V gene lookup returns CDR1 LNHDA and CDR2 SQIVND (reference sequence). The CDR3 covers 16 residues. The CDR3 protein is CASSTYSGSLNNEQFF. CDR3 nucleotide sequence: TGTGCCAGTAGTACTTATAGCGGGAGTTTAAACAATGAGCAGTTCTTC. The variable domain in full, completed from reference TRBV19 and TRBJ2-1, reads DGGITQSPKYLFRKEGQNVTLSCEQNLNHDAMYWYRQDPGQGLRLIYYSQIVNDFQKGDIAEGYSVSREKKESFPLTVTSAQKNPTAFYLCASSTYSGSLNNEQFFGPGTRLTVL.

The chain carries TRBV28 and TRBJ1-1; D unclear. V was trimmed by 2 bases and J by 7 bases, leaving 8 bases between them. This CDR3 contains 12 residues. Germline CDR1 MDHEN, CDR2 SYDVKM. CDR3 sequence reads: CASSLGQIEAFF. CDR3 DNA sequence: TGTGCCAGCAGTTTAGGGCAGATTGAAGCTTTCTTT.

The chain joins TRBV11-2 to TRBJ2-7; TRBD1 aligns across 11 bases. The length of the CDR3 is 14 residues. J was trimmed by 3 bases and V by 5 bases; bases with no gene match: 3. Germline V gene data show CDR1 as SGHAT and CDR2 as FQNNGV. The CDR3 DNA follows: TGTGCCAGCAGCGTGGGACAGGGGGACTACGAGCAGTACTTC. It translates to CASSVGQGDYEQYF. Variable domain in full (rest from reference TRBV11-2 and TRBJ2-7): EAGVAQSPRYKIIEKRQSVAFWCNPISGHATLYWYQQILGQGPKLLIQFQNNGVVDDSQLPKDRFSAERLKGVDSTLKIQPAKLEDSAVYLCASSVGQGDYEQYFGPGTRLTVT.

The chain carries TRBV28 and TRBJ2-1; 10 bases map to TRBD2. Germline assignment: CDR1 MDHEN and CDR2 SYDVKM. J lost 4 bases, V lost 7 bases, and 4 bases had no gene match. This CDR3 comprises 14 residues. The CDR3 DNA sequence: TGTGCCAGCATGAAGCGGGAGGGATACAATGAGCAGTTCTTC. Its translation is CASMKREGYNEQFF.

This rearrangement joins TRBV19 to TRBJ2-1, with D tentatively TRBD2 (5 bases). This CDR3 comprises 15 residues. Germline CDR1 reads LNHDA; CDR2 reads SQIVND (reference sequence). Trimming pared 0 bases from V and 4 bases from J, leaving 10 bases between. This CDR3 is CASSIDSGPYNEQFF. DNA of the CDR3: TGTGCCAGTAGTATAGACAGCGGCCCTTACAATGAGCAGTTCTTC. Drawing the rest from reference TRBV19 and TRBJ2-1, the complete variable domain is DGGITQSPKYLFRKEGQNVTLSCEQNLNHDAMYWYRQDPGQGLRLIYYSQIVNDFQKGDIAEGYSVSREKKESFPLTVTSAQKNPTAFYLCASSIDSGPYNEQFFGPGTRLTVL.

The chain has TRBV6-5 and TRBJ1-3; D not certain. Germline V CDR1 and CDR2: MNHEY, SVGAGI. The V and J ends lost 3 bases and 4 bases respectively, with 10 bases between them. The CDR3 extends over 14 amino acids. CDR3 bases: TGTGCCAGCAGTTATAGTGAGAACGGAAACACCATATATTTT. It translates to CASSYSENGNTIYF.

This clone has just a few counts. J is TRBJ2-4 and V is TRBV3-1 (or the pseudogene TRBV3-2); 10 bases match TRBD1. V lost 5 bases, J lost 8 bases, and 6 bases stayed unmatched. The CDR3 is made up of 14 amino acids. Germline assignment: CDR1 LGHDT and CDR2 YNNKEL (reference sequence). The CDR3 bases are TGTGCCAGCAGCTTCGGACAGGGGGATGACATTCAGTACTTC. Translated, it gives CASSFGQGDDIQYF.

The chain couples TRBV30 to TRBJ2-2; 9 positions match TRBD2. Germline V CDR1 and CDR2: GTSNPN, SVGIG (reference sequence). The CDR3 has 16 amino acids. The ends lost 3 bases at V and 7 bases at J; junction bases unmatched: 12. CDR3 region: CAWSYFGGRGSGELFF. Here the CDR3 DNA reads TGTGCCTGGAGCTACTTCGGCGGGAGGGGCAGCGGGGAGCTGTTTTTT.

The rearrangement uses TRBV6-6 and TRBJ2-7; a possible D gene is TRBD2 (6 bases). V lost 4 bases, J lost 2 bases, and 15 bases lay in between. Germline assignment: CDR1 MNHNY and CDR2 SVGAGI (reference sequence). CDR3 length: 15 amino acids. The CDR3 DNA sequence: TGTGCCAGCAGTTCGGGACTCAGACCCCCCTACGAGCAGTACTTC. Translating gives CASSSGLRPPYEQYF.

The chain couples TRBV7-2 to TRBJ2-7; 7 bases are shared with TRBD1. Germline V gene sequence: CDR1 SGHTA, CDR2 FQGNSA. The CDR3 length is 15 residues. V trimming: 1 base; J trimming: 0 bases; junction bases outside the gene matches: 3. The DNA of the CDR3 is TGTGCCAGCAGCTTAGTGGGACAGAGCTCCTACGAGCAGTACTTC. It encodes CASSLVGQSSYEQYF.

In its sample, this clone was seen a few times. The junction shows a germline mismatch at one end, possibly a read error. This chain connects TRBV27 to TRBJ1-4, with D possibly being TRBD1 (6 bases). CDR3 length: 14 residues. Germline values: CDR1 MNHEY, CDR2 SMNVEV (reference sequence). The CDR3 nucleotides are TGTGCCAGCAGGGGAACAGGGAGGGTTGGAAAACTGCTTTTT. This translates into CASRGTGRVGKLLF. The variable domain in full, with the rest retrieved from reference TRBV27 and TRBJ1-4, is EAQVTQNPRYLITVTGKKLTVTCSQNMNHEYMSWYRQDPGLGLRQIYYSMNVEVTDKGDVPEGYKVSRKEKRNFPLILESPSPNQTSLYFCASRGTGRVGKLLFGSGTQLSVL.

The chain links TRBV11-2 to TRBJ2-5; the D gene is possibly TRBD1 (5 bases). The V end was cut by 1 base, the J end by 5 bases, with 14 bases between. Germline V CDR1 and CDR2: SGHAT, FQNNGV. This CDR3 region has 15 residues. CDR3 coding DNA: TGTGCCAGCAGCTTAGGCAGGGCGTATGGGGAGACCCAGTACTTC. Translation gives CASSLGRAYGETQYF.

This chain joins TRBV10-2 and TRBJ2-7, with 7 bases that match TRBD1. CDR1 is WSHSY and CDR2 is SAAADI in the germline V gene. V shed 6 bases, J shed 3 bases, and the junction held 11 bases outside the gene matches. This CDR3 has 15 amino acids. CDR3 DNA: TGCGCCAGCAGAACTTCCGGGACAGCTTACTACGAGCAGTACTTC. Translation: CASRTSGTAYYEQYF.

J is TRBJ1-2 and V is TRBV28; D gene ambiguous. The V end was cut by 4 bases, the J end by 8 bases, with 11 bases between. Germline CDR1 MDHEN, CDR2 SYDVKM. The CDR3 is 12 amino acids. CDR3 DNA sequence: TGTGCCAGCAGTTCCCGGGGTCGGGGCTACACCTTC. It specifies CASSSRGRGYTF.

This clone occurred once. The junction departs from the called germline gene at one end, perhaps through a read error. The rearrangement joins TRBV6-5 to TRBJ1-4; 7 bases are shared with TRBD1. CDR3 length: 13 amino acids. Germline V gene data show CDR1 as MNHEY and CDR2 as SVGAGI. CDR3 nucleotide sequence: TGTGCCAGCAGTACAGGGGTGGATGAAAAACTGCTTTTT. It encodes CASSTGVDEKLLF.

V is TRBV4-3 and J is TRBJ2-2; D remains ambiguous. Germline V CDR1 and CDR2: LGHNA, YSLEER. CDR3 length: 16 residues. V lost 0 bases and J 3 bases, leaving 11 bases between the germline ends. This chain's CDR3 is CASSQDLPPDTGELFF. The CDR3 region has the DNA TGCGCCAGCAGCCAAGATCTTCCTCCGGACACCGGGGAGCTGTTTTTT.

Of note for this clone: The CDR3 ends on some other residue instead of the conserved phenylalanine or tryptophan, so this is likely a read error. Because the CDR3's place on the DNA is in doubt, the DNA is left out and the CDR3 is given as listed by TCRdb. The CDR3 protein is CASAVRGGLPPGL. The J gene is TRBJ1-3, the V gene TRBV7-9. From its first to its last residue, the CDR3 has 13 amino acids. Germline CDR1 and CDR2: SEHNR and FQNEAQ (reference sequence).

The rearrangement uses TRBV28 and TRBJ2-5; D possibly corresponds to TRBD1 (7 bases). This CDR3 has 14 amino acids. The germline CDR1 and CDR2 sequences are MDHEN and SYDVKM. The V end was cut by 10 bases, the J end by 2 bases, with 17 bases between. CDR3 sequence: CATQGGPLQETQYF. In nucleotides, the CDR3 is TGTGCCACCCAGGGGGGCCCCCTACAAGAGACCCAGTACTTC.

J is TRBJ2-7 and V is TRBV5-6, with 7 bases lining up with TRBD1. After removal of 3 bases from V and 2 bases from J, the junction contained 8 bases not matched to a gene. Germline V gene data show CDR1 as SGHDT and CDR2 as YYEEEE. The CDR3 is 15 residues long. The CDR3 DNA follows: TGTGCCAGCAGCTCTCAGGGGGACAATCCCTACGAGCAGTACTTC. This sequence encodes CASSSQGDNPYEQYF.

The V and J genes are TRBV28 and TRBJ2-6; D call uncertain. Trimming removed 6 bases at V and 0 bases at J, with 18 bases between. This CDR3 contains 18 residues. Germline V gives CDR1 MDHEN, CDR2 SYDVKM. CDR3 protein: CASSPLQVLGSGANVLTF. The CDR3 DNA follows: TGTGCCAGCAGCCCGTTGCAGGTATTAGGCTCTGGGGCCAACGTCCTGACTTTC. Variable domain in full (rest from reference TRBV28 and TRBJ2-6): DVKVTQSSRYLVKRTGEKVFLECVQDMDHENMFWYRQDPGLGLRLIYFSYDVKMKEKGDIPEGYSVSREKKERFSLILESASTNQTSMYLCASSPLQVLGSGANVLTFGAGSRLTVL.

This CDR3 reads CASSPERTSGGNTDTQYF. The CDR3 DNA is TGCGCCAGCAGCCCGGAGCGGACTAGCGGAGGTAACACAGATACGCAGTATTTT. This chain links TRBV4-3 with TRBJ2-3, with TRBD2 identical over 10 bases. The CDR3 totals 18 residues. The ends lost 4 bases at V and 2 bases at J; junction bases unmatched: 12. Germline V lookup: CDR1 LGHNA, CDR2 YSLEER.

The chain joins TRBV4-2 to TRBJ1-1, with D tentatively TRBD1 (6 bases). The V end lost 7 bases, the J end lost 5 bases, and 17 bases lay between the germline ends. CDR3 length: 14 residues. Germline V gene sequence: CDR1 LGHNA, CDR2 YNFKEQ. The CDR3, as DNA: TGTGCCAGCACCACCTCAGGGGAAGGAACTGAAGCTTTCTTT. It codes for CASTTSGEGTEAFF.